Each of the 32 T cell receptor beta chains below was sequenced from the same sample in a study of blood T cell repertoires in COVID-19. The data were produced by immunoSEQ multiplex PCR, yet TCRdb's version contains in-frame clones alone and is incomplete. The table has some 270,000 clones, more than 65% seen once; the top ten hold around 3.6%. The material sequenced was PBMCs or T cells enriched from blood (not recorded which). The receptor source for this set is a middle-aged man who had recovered from COVID-19.

This chain links TRBV7-9 with TRBJ1-1; tentatively, D is TRBD1 (6 bases). V was shortened by 3 bases and J by 7 bases, with 18 bases between the two germline ends. Germline V gene sequence: CDR1 SEHNR, CDR2 FQNEAQ (reference sequence). The CDR3 runs to 15 residues. As DNA, the CDR3 is TGTGCCAGCAGCTTTGGGACACCCACTGGTGGTGAAGCTTTCTTT. Translating gives CASSFGTPTGGEAFF.

The rearrangement joins TRBV5-4 to TRBJ2-3; TRBD2 agrees at 9 bases. In germline, CDR1 is SGHNT, CDR2 YYREEE (reference sequence). The CDR3 covers 17 residues. Germline trimming cut 1 base from V and 4 bases from J; bases unmatched to any gene: 10. CDR3 sequence: CASSLPPVSGSADTQYF. CDR3 in DNA: TGTGCCAGCAGCTTGCCTCCTGTTAGCGGGAGTGCAGATACGCAGTATTTT.

V and J are TRBV28 and TRBJ1-3; 7 nucleotides align to TRBD1. Per germline, CDR1 MDHEN and CDR2 SYDVKM. V was pared by 7 bases and J by 0 bases, with 6 bases of the junction left unmatched. This CDR3 has 15 residues. In DNA, the CDR3 is TGTGCCAGCACGTTGACAGGGTACTCTGGAAACACCATATATTTT. Translating gives CASTLTGYSGNTIYF. The variable domain in full, completed from reference TRBV28 and TRBJ1-3, reads DVKVTQSSRYLVKRTGEKVFLECVQDMDHENMFWYRQDPGLGLRLIYFSYDVKMKEKGDIPEGYSVSREKKERFSLILESASTNQTSMYLCASTLTGYSGNTIYFGEGSWLTVV.

J is TRBJ2-1 and V is TRBV10-3, with TRBD2 identical over 13 bases. This CDR3 comprises 16 residues. The J segment lost 3 bases and the V segment lost 6 bases, leaving 5 bases of the junction unmatched. Germline V gives CDR1 ENHRY, CDR2 SYGVKD. CDR3 amino acids: CAISGTSGTFYNEQFF. Here the CDR3 DNA reads TGTGCCATCAGCGGGACTAGCGGGACTTTCTACAATGAGCAGTTCTTC.

This clone was counted a single time. The chain employs TRBV10-3 and TRBJ1-5; TRBD1 agrees at 8 bases. There are 14 residues in the CDR3. J lost 3 bases, V lost 10 bases, and 8 bases had no gene match. In germline, CDR1 is ENHRY, CDR2 SYGVKD. CDR3 DNA sequence: TGTGCCACGGACAGGGAGAGCTCCAATCAGCCCCAGCATTTT. Its protein is CATDRESSNQPQHF.

This clone was found once. This sequence joins TRBV9 and TRBJ2-7; D is perhaps TRBD2 (5 bases). Trimming took 3 bases from V and 2 from J, leaving 12 bases between them. This CDR3 spans 14 amino acids. Germline V gene sequence: CDR1 SGDLS, CDR2 YYNGEE. The CDR3 DNA follows: TGTGCCAGCAGCGCCCGCGGGCCTCCCTACGAGCAGTACTTC. Translating gives CASSARGPPYEQYF.

This chain joins TRBV15 and TRBJ1-2, with D unclear. V was shortened by 0 bases and J by 4 bases, with 12 bases between the two germline ends. This CDR3 has 15 residues. CDR1 LNHNV and CDR2 YYDKDF come from the germline V gene (reference sequence). The CDR3 reads CATSRDLPEGYGYTF. The CDR3 DNA reads as TGTGCCACCAGCAGAGATTTACCGGAGGGCTATGGCTACACCTTC.

The rearrangement uses TRBV28 and TRBJ1-6; D not certain. Germline assignment: CDR1 MDHEN and CDR2 SYDVKM. The germline V and J ends were trimmed by 5 bases and 9 bases, with 20 bases remaining between them. CDR3 length: 16 residues. The DNA of the CDR3 is TGTGCCAGCAGTCTCCCGTTGTTTGGGCTTAGTTCACCCCTCCACTTT. Its protein is CASSLPLFGLSSPLHF.

V gene TRBV5-1 combines with J gene TRBJ2-5; D is perhaps TRBD2 (6 bases). The CDR3 length is 15 residues. The germline V and J ends were trimmed by 4 bases and 6 bases, with 19 bases remaining between them. Germline V CDR1 and CDR2: SGHRS, YFSETQ. CDR3 DNA: TGCGCCAGCAGCCCCGGGGGAGGAAATATGAAGACCCAGTACTTC. Its protein product is CASSPGGGNMKTQYF.

Written as DNA, the CDR3 is TGTGCCAGAAGCTTGGTCCTCTGCGTAGTCCGCACCGGGGAGCTGTTTTTT. Protein: CARSLVLCVVRTGELFF. The chain is built from TRBV5-3 and TRBJ2-2, with unresolved D. TRBV5-3 counts as an open reading frame of uncertain function. V lost 0 bases, J lost 4 bases, and 16 bases lay in between. The CDR3 has 17 amino acids.

V is TRBV27 and J is TRBJ2-3; D might be TRBD2 (6 bases). The CDR3 totals 14 residues. The germline CDR1 and CDR2 sequences are MNHEY and SMNVEV (reference sequence). Trimming took off 2 bases at V and 5 bases at J, with 11 bases between the two ends. CDR3 sequence: CASSLRDWGDTQYF. In DNA, the CDR3 is TGTGCCAGCAGTTTAAGGGACTGGGGAGATACGCAGTATTTT.

The rearrangement links TRBV5-1 to TRBJ1-6; TRBD1 matches at 7 bases. Germline values: CDR1 SGHRS, CDR2 YFSETQ. After removal of 4 bases from V and 2 bases from J, the junction contained 6 bases not matched to a gene. This CDR3 region has 16 residues. CDR3 sequence (DNA): TGCGCCAGCAGCAGGGGACAGTCGGCCTATAATTCACCCCTCCACTTT. Translation gives CASSRGQSAYNSPLHF.

The chain uses TRBV7-9 and TRBJ1-2; a possible D gene is TRBD1 (6 bases). The V and J ends lost 5 bases and 8 bases respectively, with 15 bases between them. This CDR3 has 13 residues. CDR1 and CDR2 (germline): SEHNR, FQNEAQ (reference sequence). The CDR3 loop reads CASSPGGAEGYTF. DNA for the CDR3: TGTGCCAGCAGCCCCGGGGGGGCGGAGGGCTACACCTTC. Combining the CDR3 with reference TRBV7-9 and TRBJ1-2 gives the whole variable domain DTGVSQNPRHKITKRGQNVTFRCDPISEHNRLYWYRQTLGQGPEFLTYFQNEAQLEKSRLLSDRFSAERPKGSFSTLEIQRTEQGDSAMYLCASSPGGAEGYTFGSGTRLTVV.

This chain connects TRBV30 to TRBJ2-5; TRBD2 matches 7 bases. The CDR3 has 15 residues. Germline V gene lookup returns CDR1 GTSNPN and CDR2 SVGIG (reference sequence). The V segment lost 0 bases and the J segment 7 bases; nucleotides outside the gene matches: 11. CDR3 amino acids: CAWSVRGVDSGTQYF. CDR3 bases: TGTGCCTGGAGTGTACGGGGGGTCGACTCTGGGACCCAGTACTTC. The whole variable domain, filled in from reference TRBV30 and TRBJ2-5, reads SQTIHQWPATLVQPVGSPLSLECTVEGTSNPNLYWYRQAAGRGLQLLFYSVGIGQISSEVPQNLSASRPQDRQFILSSKKLLLSDSGFYLCAWSVRGVDSGTQYFGPGTRLLVL.

The rearrangement links TRBV23-1 to TRBJ1-3; 7 positions match TRBD1. TRBV23-1 is sorted into the ORF group, with uncertain function. V lost 0 bases to trimming and J lost 2 bases; unmatched junction nucleotides: 10. The CDR3 loop spans 18 amino acids. The CDR3 spells CASSQSENRGNPGNTIYF. The CDR3 DNA reads TGCGCCAGCAGTCAATCCGAGAACAGGGGAAACCCTGGAAACACCATATATTTT.

The V call is TRBV7-9, the J call TRBJ1-1, with TRBD1 identical over 8 bases. This CDR3 region has 15 residues. Germline V gene data show CDR1 as SEHNR and CDR2 as FQNEAQ (reference sequence). The V and J ends lost 5 bases and 9 bases, in that order; junction bases with no gene match: 14. For the CDR3, the DNA is TGTGCCAGCAGCCAGCCATCCCCGGGACAGGTAAAAGCTTTCTTT. Protein product: CASSQPSPGQVKAFF.

The chain joins TRBV29-1 to TRBJ1-2, with 7 bases aligning to TRBD1. V was pared by 6 bases and J by 5 bases, with 6 bases of the junction left unmatched. The germline V gene encodes CDR1 SQVTM and CDR2 ANQGSEA. CDR3 size: 12 residues. CDR3 region: CSVGTETYGYTF. The DNA for the CDR3 is TGCAGCGTCGGGACAGAAACTTATGGCTACACCTTC.

This rearrangement joins TRBV14 to TRBJ2-6, with D perhaps matching TRBD1 (6 bases). The CDR3 loop spans 16 amino acids. Trimming took 4 bases from V and 2 from J, leaving 12 bases between them. Germline V CDR1 and CDR2: SGHDN, FVKESK. The CDR3 is CASSLYRVPGANVLTF. As DNA, the CDR3 is TGTGCCAGCAGCCTTTACAGGGTCCCTGGGGCCAACGTCCTGACTTTC.

V gene TRBV27 combines with J gene TRBJ2-3; 9 positions match TRBD2. Germline V gene sequence: CDR1 MNHEY, CDR2 SMNVEV (reference sequence). The CDR3 length is 16 residues. V dropped 3 bases and J dropped 2; count of bases not matched to a gene: 6. CDR3 region: CASSLSSGSLTDTQYF. The CDR3 DNA follows: TGTGCCAGCAGTTTGAGTAGCGGGAGTCTCACAGATACGCAGTATTTT.

The V gene is TRBV11-3, the J gene TRBJ2-2; possible D gene TRBD1, 6 bases. Trimming took off 7 bases at V and 6 bases at J, with 15 bases between the two ends. CDR1 and CDR2 (germline): SGHNT, YENEEA. The CDR3 is 14 residues long. The CDR3 region is CASIKGQGPGELFF. The CDR3 DNA sequence: TGTGCCAGCATCAAGGGGCAGGGGCCCGGGGAGCTGTTTTTT.

CDR3 loop: CASSPSGNEQFF. The CDR3 DNA follows: TGTGCCAGCAGCCCAAGCGGGAATGAGCAGTTCTTC. This chain uses TRBV11-3 with TRBJ2-1; D might be TRBD2 (6 bases). The length of the CDR3 is 12 residues. Germline V gene sequence: CDR1 SGHNT, CDR2 YENEEA. Trimming removed 5 bases at V and 7 bases at J, with 9 bases between.

The chain links TRBV5-6 to TRBJ2-1; 8 nucleotides match TRBD1. The CDR3 length is 15 residues. Germline V gene sequence: CDR1 SGHDT, CDR2 YYEEEE. V lost 3 bases and J lost 3; bases outside the gene matches: 5. Here the CDR3 DNA reads TGTGCCAGCAGCTACACAGGGGGGAACTACAATGAGCAGTTCTTC. Protein sequence: CASSYTGGNYNEQFF.

This chain links TRBV7-8 with TRBJ1-6, with a possible D match to TRBD1 (5 bases). The CDR3 is 19 residues long. Germline V gene lookup returns CDR1 SGHVS and CDR2 FQNEAQ. V dropped 2 bases and J dropped 6 bases, with 23 bases sitting between them. The CDR3 loop is CASSLRRGGAGVFNSPLHF. The CDR3 nucleotides are TGTGCCAGCAGCTTAAGGAGAGGCGGGGCCGGGGTGTTTAATTCACCCCTCCACTTT.

This clone was counted a single time. V is TRBV9 and J is TRBJ1-5; 12 bases agree with TRBD1. This CDR3 contains 21 residues. With V trimmed by 0 bases and J by 5 bases, 18 bases remained unmatched. Germline loops: CDR1 SGDLS, CDR2 YYNGEE. In DNA form, the CDR3 reads TGTGCCAGCAGCGTAGCTATCGTGGGGGACAGGGGGCTTCCACCCTATCAGCCCCAGCATTTT. Amino acids: CASSVAIVGDRGLPPYQPQHF.

The chain joins TRBV5-1 to TRBJ2-6; perhaps TRBD1 as D (6 bases). The CDR3 length is 18 residues. V was pared by 4 bases and J by 0 bases, with 17 bases between. Germline V gene sequence: CDR1 SGHRS, CDR2 YFSETQ. In nucleotides, the CDR3 is TGCGCCAGCAGCCTACCAACGAGACAGGTCTCTGGGGCCAACGTCCTGACTTTC. It specifies CASSLPTRQVSGANVLTF. Full variable domain (outside the CDR3, taken from reference TRBV5-1 and TRBJ2-6): KAGVTQTPRYLIKTRGQQVTLSCSPISGHRSVSWYQQTPGQGLQFLFEYFSETQRNKGNFPGRFSGRQFSNSRSEMNVSTLELGDSALYLCASSLPTRQVSGANVLTFGAGSRLTVL.

This chain uses TRBV9 with TRBJ1-1, with 8 bases that match TRBD1. Looked up from germline, CDR1 is SGDLS and CDR2 is YYNGEE. With V trimmed by 0 bases and J by 0 bases, 10 bases remained unmatched. This CDR3 is 18 amino acids long. CDR3 residues: CASSVEPYRGSMNTEAFF. CDR3 DNA sequence: TGTGCCAGCAGCGTAGAGCCCTACAGGGGGAGCATGAACACTGAAGCTTTCTTT.

The table lists this clone with a count of one. This chain connects TRBV7-9 to TRBJ1-1, with D unclear. CDR3 size: 14 residues. CDR1 and CDR2 from the germline V gene are SEHNR and FQNEAQ (reference sequence). V lost 2 bases and J 2 bases, leaving 9 bases between the germline ends. The CDR3 is CASSLSQANTEAFF. The CDR3 DNA is TGTGCCAGCAGCTTATCCCAGGCAAACACTGAAGCTTTCTTT.

The chain joins TRBV11-2 to TRBJ2-1; 9 bases match TRBD2. Germline V gene sequence: CDR1 SGHAT, CDR2 FQNNGV. Trimming at V came to 0 bases and at J to 7 bases, leaving 4 bases not matched to a gene. This CDR3 spans 15 amino acids. Here the CDR3 DNA reads TGTGCCAGCAGCTTAGATAGCGGGGGTTTGAATGAGCAGTTCTTC. Amino acids: CASSLDSGGLNEQFF.

The genes are TRBV5-4 and TRBJ2-5; 7 bases line up with TRBD1. Losses at the gene ends were 4 bases for V and 1 base for J; bases not matched to a gene: 16. CDR3 length equals 18 residues. Per the germline V gene, CDR1 is SGHNT and CDR2 is YYREEE (reference sequence). CDR3 nucleotide sequence: TGTGCCAGCAGCCCGGTATTGTACCGGGACAGATCCCAAGAGACCCAGTACTTC. Its protein is CASSPVLYRDRSQETQYF.

The chain links TRBV23-1 to TRBJ2-3; TRBD2 might be the D (5 bases). TRBV23-1 is classed as an ORF, of uncertain function. CDR3 size: 15 residues. V lost 4 bases, J lost 5 bases, and 16 bases lay in between. The CDR3 region has the DNA TGCGCCAGCAGTCTGGACTCGGCCCTCCTAGATACGCAGTATTTT. This sequence encodes CASSLDSALLDTQYF.

The V and J genes are TRBV27 and TRBJ2-3, with 10 positions matching TRBD1. Germline V gene sequence: CDR1 MNHEY, CDR2 SMNVEV (reference sequence). Unmatched junction bases numbered 8, after V lost 8 bases and J lost 6 bases. CDR3 length: 14 residues. The chain's CDR3 is CASRRQGASDTQYF. The CDR3 DNA sequence: TGTGCCAGCCGCAGACAGGGGGCCTCGGATACGCAGTATTTT.

The chain carries TRBV21-1 and TRBJ2-7; TRBD1, the D gene given by the table, was not confirmed from the DNA. TRBV21-1 is given as a pseudogene. The CDR3 covers 16 residues. This chain's CDR3 is CASSPVGDRVPYEQYF. The CDR3 region has the DNA TGTGCCAGCAGCCCGGTCGGGGACAGGGTACCCTACGAGCAGTACTTC.